These 18 T cell receptor beta chains were all obtained from the same sample, sequenced in a study of CD8+ T cells in alopecia areata. TCR sequencing used cDNA made by reverse transcription of extracted RNA. Profiled with immunoSEQ multiplex PCR; TCRdb holds only in-frame clones, not every one. The repertoire holds around 270,000 clones, with roughly 60% as singletons. Stated treatment: oral pan-JAK inhibitor, 5-10 mg twice daily. The specimen comprised CD4+ T cells sorted from blood, sampled at week 24, from a patient treated with tofacitinib. All receptors come from a human donor with alopecia areata.

The chain joins TRBV5-6 to TRBJ2-7, with 9 bases identical to TRBD1. The CDR3 has 18 residues. The trim removed 0 bases at V and 1 base at J, leaving 11 bases unmatched. Germline values: CDR1 SGHDT, CDR2 YYEEEE. This CDR3 reads CASSLAYTRDRVSYEQYF. As DNA, the CDR3 is TGTGCCAGCAGCTTGGCCTATACCCGGGACAGGGTATCCTACGAGCAGTACTTC.

This clone has only a few counts. V and J are TRBV7-9 and TRBJ1-6; D is uncertain. The CDR3 spans 11 residues. V was cut by 10 bases and J by 10 bases, with 11 bases left in between. Germline CDR1 and CDR2: SEHNR and FQNEAQ (reference sequence). The CDR3 is CATTALSPLHF. The CDR3 coding sequence is TGTGCCACCACTGCCCTATCACCCCTCCACTTT.

The chain is built from TRBV7-2 and TRBJ2-7; no clear D gene. Looked up from germline, CDR1 is SGHTA and CDR2 is FQGNSA. The CDR3 contains 12 residues. V lost 4 bases to trimming and J lost 0 bases, with 4 bases between them. In DNA form, the CDR3 reads TGTGCCAGCAGCTATACCTCCTACGAGCAGTACTTC. This gives the protein CASSYTSYEQYF.

The chain combines TRBV14 with TRBJ2-5; D is ambiguous. The CDR3 is 14 residues long. The V and J ends lost 0 bases and 5 bases respectively, with 10 bases between them. CDR1 is SGHDN, CDR2 FVKESK, per germline. The CDR3 reads CASSQDRYRETQYF. CDR3 in DNA: TGTGCCAGCAGCCAAGATCGGTACCGTGAGACCCAGTACTTC.

The rearrangement uses TRBV15 and TRBJ2-3; 9 bases agree with TRBD2. Per germline, CDR1 LNHNV and CDR2 YYDKDF (reference sequence). Germline trimming cut 2 bases from V and 3 bases from J; bases unmatched to any gene: 6. The CDR3 is 16 amino acids. Here the CDR3 DNA reads TGTGCCACCAGCAGACTAGCGGGGTGGGGAACAGATACGCAGTATTTT. Its protein is CATSRLAGWGTDTQYF.

The J gene is TRBJ2-5, the V gene TRBV27; weak D call: TRBD2 (6 bases). This CDR3 has 14 amino acids. V was trimmed by 0 bases and J by 4 bases, leaving 9 bases between them. In germline, CDR1 is MNHEY, CDR2 SMNVEV (reference sequence). CDR3 loop: CASSLSFGGETQYF. In DNA form, the CDR3 reads TGTGCCAGCAGTTTATCGTTCGGGGGAGAGACCCAGTACTTC.

The V and J genes are TRBV13 and TRBJ1-1, with a tentative D call TRBD1 (5 bases). The CDR3 sequence is 12 residues long. Trimming shortened V by 3 bases and J by 4 bases, and 6 bases separated the two germline ends. Germline CDR1 and CDR2: PRHDT and FYEKMQ (reference sequence). The CDR3 region is CASSLRGTEAFF. The CDR3 nucleotides read TGTGCCAGCAGCTTGAGGGGCACTGAAGCTTTCTTT.

This clone was counted between two and nine times. The chain joins TRBV5-5 to TRBJ1-6; tentative D call: TRBD1 (6 bases). CDR3 size: 15 residues. Germline values: CDR1 SGHKS, CDR2 YYEKEE (reference sequence). V lost 1 base to trimming and J lost 4 bases, with 9 bases between them. The CDR3 DNA sequence: TGTGCCAGCAGCTTGCCCGGACAGTATAATTCACCCCTCCACTTT. Its protein product is CASSLPGQYNSPLHF.

This clone has only a few counts. V usage is TRBV10-3 and J usage is TRBJ2-3; no reliable D call. V lost 8 bases, J lost 0 bases, and 9 bases lay in between. CDR1 and CDR2 from the germline V gene are ENHRY and SYGVKD. There are 13 residues in the CDR3. The CDR3 nucleotides are TGTGCCATCTTGGCGTCTAGCACAGATACGCAGTATTTT. Translating it yields CAILASSTDTQYF.

The chain has TRBV5-6 and TRBJ2-1, with D perhaps matching TRBD1 (5 bases). The CDR3 sequence is 15 residues long. CDR1 SGHDT and CDR2 YYEEEE come from the germline V gene. V was cut by 0 bases and J by 4 bases, with 11 bases left in between. Here the CDR3 DNA reads TGTGCCAGCAGCTTGGATAGGACATTTTACAATGAGCAGTTCTTC. Its protein product is CASSLDRTFYNEQFF.

In this sample, this clone turned up a few times. The chain has TRBV10-3 and TRBJ1-2; 8 bases fit TRBD1. Germline CDR1 reads ENHRY; CDR2 reads SYGVKD. This CDR3 region has 15 residues. V shed 2 bases, J shed 2 bases, and the junction held 4 bases outside the gene matches. The CDR3 is CAISERGDRNYGYTF. CDR3 sequence (DNA): TGTGCCATCAGTGAGCGAGGGGACAGGAACTATGGCTACACCTTC.

The gene calls are TRBV30 and TRBJ1-1; D may be TRBD1 (6 bases). Germline CDR1 is GTSNPN and CDR2 is SVGIG (reference sequence). The CDR3 runs to 14 residues. The V end was cut by 0 bases, the J end by 7 bases, with 15 bases between. CDR3 sequence reads: CAWSVTRRGNEAFF. DNA of the CDR3: TGTGCCTGGAGTGTAACCCGCAGGGGAAATGAAGCTTTCTTT.

The chain carries TRBV30 and TRBJ1-1; the D gene is possibly TRBD1 (5 bases). Germline V CDR1 and CDR2: GTSNPN, SVGIG (reference sequence). Trimming shortened V by 1 base and J by 10 bases, and 16 bases separated the two germline ends. The CDR3 runs 13 residues. CDR3 sequence (DNA): TGTGCCTGGAGTGGACTGGTGATGGGGGGAGCTTTCTTT. Its translation is CAWSGLVMGGAFF.

The gene calls are TRBV30 and TRBJ2-2; the D is unclear. Trimming pared 2 bases from V and 3 bases from J, leaving 7 bases between. Germline V lookup: CDR1 GTSNPN, CDR2 SVGIG (reference sequence). The CDR3 runs to 13 residues. DNA for the CDR3: TGTGCCTGGAGTATCCGGGACACCGGGGAGCTGTTTTTT. Encoded protein: CAWSIRDTGELFF.

The chain is built from TRBV6-1 and TRBJ1-2, with 7 bases lining up with TRBD1. Germline CDR1 reads MNHNS; CDR2 reads SASEGT. This CDR3 comprises 14 residues. Trimming cost V 2 bases and J 4 bases; bases outside gene matches: 4. The CDR3 sequence: CASSEQGDAYGYTF. The CDR3 DNA reads TGTGCCAGCAGTGAACAGGGGGACGCCTATGGCTACACCTTC.

This clone has a handful of counts. The rearrangement links TRBV9 to TRBJ2-4; 7 bases fit TRBD1. The germline CDR1 and CDR2 sequences are SGDLS and YYNGEE. After removal of 0 bases from V and 3 bases from J, the junction contained 6 bases not matched to a gene. This CDR3 contains 16 residues. CDR3 amino acids: CASSVEVTGIKNIQYF. The CDR3 DNA follows: TGTGCCAGCAGCGTAGAGGTGACAGGGATCAAAAACATTCAGTACTTC.

Concerning this clone: Other DNA sequences of this sample code for an identical CDR3. The chain employs TRBV30 and TRBJ2-5, with D perhaps TRBD1 (6 bases). V lost 4 bases to trimming and J lost 5 bases, with 8 bases between them. The CDR3 totals 11 residues. Germline V CDR1 and CDR2: GTSNPN, SVGIG (reference sequence). The CDR3 spells CAWTGEETQYF. CDR3 coding DNA: TGTGCCTGGACAGGGGAGGAGACCCAGTACTTC. Looking up the rest from reference TRBV30 and TRBJ2-5 gives the full variable domain: SQTIHQWPATLVQPVGSPLSLECTVEGTSNPNLYWYRQAAGRGLQLLFYSVGIGQISSEVPQNLSASRPQDRQFILSSKKLLLSDSGFYLCAWTGEETQYFGPGTRLLVL.

The gene calls are TRBV30 and TRBJ2-1; D is unresolved. CDR1 is GTSNPN and CDR2 is SVGIG in the germline V gene (reference sequence). The V gene lost 3 bases and the J gene lost 7 bases, with 13 bases spanning the gap. This CDR3 region has 13 residues. The chain's CDR3 is CAWRKEPRNEQFF. CDR3 in DNA: TGTGCCTGGAGGAAGGAACCGAGAAATGAGCAGTTCTTC.